This T cell receptor (beta chain) was captured by sequencing in a study of blood T cell repertoires in COVID-19 (dated by TCRdb to the early 2020s). Turning to the overall study: Collaborator samples came from the United States, Italy and Spain and covered acute and convalescent phases of COVID-19. Where HLA class I and class II types were available, the types were taken from metadata supplied by the sample provider, not from assay-based typing. The prospective study material was composed of cDNA or gDNA derived from T cells, B-cell-depleted T cells, or PBMCs. Samples came from the ongoing ImmuneRACE study (first 160 participants) plus 1,254 subjects from 6 global collaborators. The repertoires were released in a freely available public database intended as a resource for research on the immune response to SARS-CoV-2. The dataset comprised deeply sampled blood TCRbeta repertoires from subjects exposed to, actively infected with, or recovered from COVID-19. A de-identified subject ID, COVID-19 status, age in years and sex were almost always included in the sample metadata. The full study reports these points: Clinical and demographic metadata were provided uncurated, with the amount varying by source and participant.

The collaborating institutions used their own protocols to collect whole blood in K2EDTA tubes. Collaborator samples were shipped for TCRbeta analysis as frozen whole blood, isolated PBMCs, or DNA extracted from either sample type. Regarding this clone: Its antigen specificity is not known. The sample holds no much larger clone one base away, and base qualities are not on file.

The V end loses 3 bases and the J end loses 6 bases, and a stretch of 24 bases separates them. Spanning cysteine to phenylalanine, the CDR3 consists of 18 amino acids. Left in the record is the CDR3 DNA by itself, 54 bases read in frame from the first base. Looking up the germline V gene (reference sequence) yields CDR1 GTSNPN and CDR2 SVGIG. TCRbeta CDR3 regions were amplified from genomic DNA using the immunoSEQ Assay, a bias-controlled multiplex PCR. The source study handled its data this way. The number of nucleated cells in each sample was estimated from the amplification of reference gene primers within the assay. To quantify the absolute abundance of each unique TCRbeta CDR3 rearrangement, sequence reads were collapsed and filtered. For each sample, productive Simpson clonality was calculated by taking the square root of Simpson's diversity index across productive rearrangements. TCRdb carries this immuneACCESS record with in-frame sequences only. Its versions omit some clonotypes, under half of them owing to an unresolved V gene in the studies checked, with the rest unexplained. V and J calls and clone size are copied from that table; D and trimming were computed from the DNA. The sample table records approximately 220,000 clones; about nine tenths of these occur just once. The ten largest clones capture around 2.2% of the sample.

The sample consisted of peripheral blood. The chain employs TRBV30 and TRBJ1-6; D gene: possibly TRBD1, on 6 matching bases. The clonotype was recovered from a woman between 45 and 65 years old with acute or convalescent COVID-19. The nucleotides read TGTGCCTGGAGCGACATGGCCCCTCACAGGGCTCTTAATTCACCCCTCCACTTT. The translation is CAWSDMAPHRALNSPLHF.